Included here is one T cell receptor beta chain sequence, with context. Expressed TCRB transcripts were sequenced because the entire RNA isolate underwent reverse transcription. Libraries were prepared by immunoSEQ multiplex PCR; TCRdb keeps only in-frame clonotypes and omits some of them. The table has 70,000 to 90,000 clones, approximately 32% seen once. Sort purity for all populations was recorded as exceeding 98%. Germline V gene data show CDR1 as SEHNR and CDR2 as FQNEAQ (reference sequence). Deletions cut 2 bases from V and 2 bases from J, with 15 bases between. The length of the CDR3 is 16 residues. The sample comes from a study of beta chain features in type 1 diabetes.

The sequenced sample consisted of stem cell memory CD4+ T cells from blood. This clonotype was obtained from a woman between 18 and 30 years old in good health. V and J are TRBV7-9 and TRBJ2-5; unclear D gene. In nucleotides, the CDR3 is TGTGCCAGCAGCTTACCCCCCATTAGCAGACAAGAGACCCAGTACTTC. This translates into CASSLPPISRQETQYF. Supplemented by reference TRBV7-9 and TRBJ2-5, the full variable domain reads DTGVSQNPRHKITKRGQNVTFRCDPISEHNRLYWYRQTLGQGPEFLTYFQNEAQLEKSRLLSDRFSAERPKGSFSTLEIQRTEQGDSAMYLCASSLPPISRQETQYFGPGTRLLVL.